This T cell receptor (beta chain) emerged from a study of esophageal squamous cell carcinoma under preoperative chemotherapy. Study background: Both tumor-infiltrating lymphocytes and peripheral blood T cells had their TCR repertoires profiled.

As to this clonotype: Its antigen remains unidentified. The junction and the germline gene differ at one end; a read error may be behind it.

Findings and caveats of the study: Abundant clones tended to shrink rather than expand after paclitaxel-nedaplatin. After treatment, tumor-infiltrating lymphocytes seemed to come partly from incoming peripheral T cells, not only local changes. Tumor-infiltrating lymphocytes showed no significant post-chemotherapy TCR diversity increase, unlike peripheral T cells.

The CDR3 runs to 13 residues. The germline CDR1 and CDR2 sequences are MNHNS and SASEGT. Time point denoted: before preoperative PTX-NDP chemotherapy. TCRdb reprocessed the PCR reads with MiXCR, giving one entry per CDR3 protein. The data contain 10,000 to 15,000 distinct CDR3 sequences, roughly half of them singletons. The receptor comes from a human donor with esophageal squamous cell carcinoma. The donor label of this sample is uncertain. This chain connects TRBV6-1 to TRBJ2-1; D tentatively reads TRBD1 or TRBD2 (5 bases each). Collection took place from a patient given preoperative chemotherapy. The DNA for the CDR3 is TGTGCCAGCAGCTTCGGGACGGACAATGAGCAGTACTTT. Translating it yields CASSFGTDNEQYF.